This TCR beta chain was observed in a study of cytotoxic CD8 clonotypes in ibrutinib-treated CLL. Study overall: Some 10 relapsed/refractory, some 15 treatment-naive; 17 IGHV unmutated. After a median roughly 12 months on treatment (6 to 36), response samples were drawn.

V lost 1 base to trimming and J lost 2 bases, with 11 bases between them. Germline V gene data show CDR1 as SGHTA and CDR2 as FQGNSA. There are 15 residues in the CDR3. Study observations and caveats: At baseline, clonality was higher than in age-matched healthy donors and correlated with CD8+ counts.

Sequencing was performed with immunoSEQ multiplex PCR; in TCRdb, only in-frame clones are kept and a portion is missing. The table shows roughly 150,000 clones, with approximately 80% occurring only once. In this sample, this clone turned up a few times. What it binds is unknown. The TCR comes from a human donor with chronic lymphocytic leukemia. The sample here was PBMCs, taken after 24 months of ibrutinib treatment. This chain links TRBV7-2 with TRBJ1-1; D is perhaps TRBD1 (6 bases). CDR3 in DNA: TGTGCCAGCAGCTTAGTTCGGACAGCTAACACTGAAGCTTTCTTT. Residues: CASSLVRTANTEAFF.